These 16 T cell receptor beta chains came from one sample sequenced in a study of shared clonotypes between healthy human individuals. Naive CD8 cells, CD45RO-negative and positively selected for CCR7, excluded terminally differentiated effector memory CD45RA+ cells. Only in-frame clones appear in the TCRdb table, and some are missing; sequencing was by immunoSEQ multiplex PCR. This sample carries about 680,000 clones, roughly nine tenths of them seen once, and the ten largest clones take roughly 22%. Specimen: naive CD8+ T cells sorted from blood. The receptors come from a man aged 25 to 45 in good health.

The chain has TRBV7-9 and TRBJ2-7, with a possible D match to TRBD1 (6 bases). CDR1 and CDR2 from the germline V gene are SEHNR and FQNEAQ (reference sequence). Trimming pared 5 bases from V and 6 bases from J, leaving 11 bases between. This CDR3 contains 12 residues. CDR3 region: CASSTNRAEQYF. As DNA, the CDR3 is TGTGCCAGCAGCACTAACAGGGCCGAGCAGTACTTC.

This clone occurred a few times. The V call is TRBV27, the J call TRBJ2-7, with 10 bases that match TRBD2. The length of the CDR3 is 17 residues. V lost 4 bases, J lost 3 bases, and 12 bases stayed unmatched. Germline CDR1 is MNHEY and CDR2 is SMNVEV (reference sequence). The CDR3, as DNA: TGTGCCAGCAGTTCCGAGGGAGCGGGAGGGTCAAACTACGAGCAGTACTTC. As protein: CASSSEGAGGSNYEQYF.

The CDR3, as DNA: TGTGCCAGCAGCTTGGCCCCTTACAATGAGCAGTTCTTC. It translates to CASSLAPYNEQFF. This rearrangement joins TRBV5-6 to TRBJ2-1; D call uncertain. The CDR3 has 13 residues. V gave up 0 bases and J gave up 4 bases, with 5 bases separating them. CDR1 is SGHDT, CDR2 YYEEEE, per germline. Full variable domain (remainder filled in from reference TRBV5-6 and TRBJ2-1): DAGVTQSPTHLIKTRGQQVTLRCSPKSGHDTVSWYQQALGQGPQFIFQYYEEEERQRGNFPDRFSGHQFPNYSSELNVNALLLGDSALYLCASSLAPYNEQFFGPGTRLTVL.

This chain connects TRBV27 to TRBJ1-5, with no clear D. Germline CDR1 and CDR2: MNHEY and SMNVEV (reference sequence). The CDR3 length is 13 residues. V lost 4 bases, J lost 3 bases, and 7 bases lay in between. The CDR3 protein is CASSSILNQPQHF. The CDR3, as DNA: TGTGCCAGCAGTTCTATACTCAATCAGCCCCAGCATTTT.

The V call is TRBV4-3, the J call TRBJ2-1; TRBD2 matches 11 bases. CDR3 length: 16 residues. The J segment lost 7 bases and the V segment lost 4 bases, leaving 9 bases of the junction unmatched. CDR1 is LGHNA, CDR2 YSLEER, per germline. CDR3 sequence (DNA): TGCGCCAGCAGCCTACGGACTAGCGGGCTAGCTAATGAGCAGTTCTTC. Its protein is CASSLRTSGLANEQFF.

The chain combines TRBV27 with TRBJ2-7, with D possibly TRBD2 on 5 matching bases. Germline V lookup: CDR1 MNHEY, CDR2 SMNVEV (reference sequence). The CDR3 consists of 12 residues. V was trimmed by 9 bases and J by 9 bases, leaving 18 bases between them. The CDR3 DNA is TGTGCCAGTGGACTCATAAGTGACGTGCAGTACTTC. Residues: CASGLISDVQYF.

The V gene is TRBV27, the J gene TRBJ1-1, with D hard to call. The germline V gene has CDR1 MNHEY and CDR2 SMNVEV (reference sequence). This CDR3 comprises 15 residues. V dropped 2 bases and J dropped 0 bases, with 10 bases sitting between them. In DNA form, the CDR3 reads TGTGCCAGCAGTTTAGTGTGGCCGGTGAACACTGAAGCTTTCTTT. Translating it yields CASSLVWPVNTEAFF.

The chain's CDR3 is CATLGLGHEQYF. The CDR3 DNA follows: TGTGCCACGCTGGGGCTGGGGCACGAGCAGTACTTC. The rearrangement links TRBV19 to TRBJ2-7, with D perhaps TRBD1 (5 bases). V lost 10 bases to trimming and J lost 5 bases, with 15 bases between them. CDR3 size: 12 residues. CDR1 is LNHDA, CDR2 SQIVND, per germline (reference sequence).

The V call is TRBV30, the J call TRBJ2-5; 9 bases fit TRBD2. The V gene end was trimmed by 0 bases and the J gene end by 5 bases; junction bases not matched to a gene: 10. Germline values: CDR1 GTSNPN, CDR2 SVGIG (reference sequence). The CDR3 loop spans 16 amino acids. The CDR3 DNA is TGTGCCTGGAGTGTACGCTTAGCGGGAGCGCGTGAGACCCAGTACTTC. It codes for CAWSVRLAGARETQYF.

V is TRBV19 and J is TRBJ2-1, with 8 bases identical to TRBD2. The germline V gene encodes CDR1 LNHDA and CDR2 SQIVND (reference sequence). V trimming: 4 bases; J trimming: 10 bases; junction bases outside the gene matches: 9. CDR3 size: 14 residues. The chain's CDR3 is CASSTLAGVMEQFF. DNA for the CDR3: TGTGCCAGTAGTACCCTAGCGGGCGTTATGGAGCAGTTCTTC.

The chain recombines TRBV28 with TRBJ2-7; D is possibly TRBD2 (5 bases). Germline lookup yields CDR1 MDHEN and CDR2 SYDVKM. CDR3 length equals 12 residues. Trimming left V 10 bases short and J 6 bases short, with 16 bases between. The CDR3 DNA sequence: TGTGCCACCAAAACTAGTTTAGGCGAGCAGTACTTC. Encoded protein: CATKTSLGEQYF. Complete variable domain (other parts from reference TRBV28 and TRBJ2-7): DVKVTQSSRYLVKRTGEKVFLECVQDMDHENMFWYRQDPGLGLRLIYFSYDVKMKEKGDIPEGYSVSREKKERFSLILESASTNQTSMYLCATKTSLGEQYFGPGTRLTVT.

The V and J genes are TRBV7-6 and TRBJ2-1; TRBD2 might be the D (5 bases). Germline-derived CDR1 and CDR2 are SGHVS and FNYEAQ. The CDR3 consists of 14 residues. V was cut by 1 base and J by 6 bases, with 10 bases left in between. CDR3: CASSLGENLNEQFF. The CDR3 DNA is TGTGCCAGCAGCTTAGGGGAGAACCTCAATGAGCAGTTCTTC.

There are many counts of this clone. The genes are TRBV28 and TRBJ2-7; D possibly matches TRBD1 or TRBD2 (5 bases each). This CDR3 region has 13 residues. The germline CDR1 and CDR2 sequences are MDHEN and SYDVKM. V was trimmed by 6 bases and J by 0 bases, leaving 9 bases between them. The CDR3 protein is CASRPGSSYEQYF. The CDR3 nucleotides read TGTGCCAGCAGACCAGGGAGCTCCTACGAGCAGTACTTC.

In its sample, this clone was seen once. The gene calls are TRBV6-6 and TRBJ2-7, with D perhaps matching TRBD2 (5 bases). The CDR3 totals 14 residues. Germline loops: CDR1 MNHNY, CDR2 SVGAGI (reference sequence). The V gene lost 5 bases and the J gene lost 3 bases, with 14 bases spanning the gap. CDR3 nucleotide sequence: TGTGCCAGCAGTGTCGGGGAAAAGAGCTACGAGCAGTACTTC. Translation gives CASSVGEKSYEQYF.

The CDR3 is CASSPQMNTEAFF. DNA of the CDR3: TGTGCCAGCAGCCCCCAAATGAACACTGAAGCTTTCTTT. The chain employs TRBV28 and TRBJ1-1; D unclear. In germline, CDR1 is MDHEN, CDR2 SYDVKM. The ends were cut back, 6 bases at V and 0 bases at J, with 8 bases in the middle. The CDR3 is made up of 13 amino acids. The full variable domain, with the rest looked up from reference TRBV28 and TRBJ1-1, is DVKVTQSSRYLVKRTGEKVFLECVQDMDHENMFWYRQDPGLGLRLIYFSYDVKMKEKGDIPEGYSVSREKKERFSLILESASTNQTSMYLCASSPQMNTEAFFGQGTRLTVV.

CDR3 region: CASYRTGAGWETQYF. CDR3 nucleotide sequence: TGTGCCAGCTATCGGACAGGGGCCGGTTGGGAGACCCAGTACTTC. The V call is TRBV18, the J call TRBJ2-5; 9 nucleotides line up with TRBD1. The CDR3 has 15 residues. V lost 7 bases, J lost 5 bases, and 11 bases stayed unmatched. The V gene's germline CDR1 is KGHSH and CDR2 LQKENI. Complete variable domain (other parts from reference TRBV18 and TRBJ2-5): NAGVMQNPRHLVRRRGQEARLRCSPMKGHSHVYWYRQLPEEGLKFMVYLQKENIIDESGMPKERFSAEFPKEGPSILRIQQVVRGDSAAYFCASYRTGAGWETQYFGPGTRLLVL.